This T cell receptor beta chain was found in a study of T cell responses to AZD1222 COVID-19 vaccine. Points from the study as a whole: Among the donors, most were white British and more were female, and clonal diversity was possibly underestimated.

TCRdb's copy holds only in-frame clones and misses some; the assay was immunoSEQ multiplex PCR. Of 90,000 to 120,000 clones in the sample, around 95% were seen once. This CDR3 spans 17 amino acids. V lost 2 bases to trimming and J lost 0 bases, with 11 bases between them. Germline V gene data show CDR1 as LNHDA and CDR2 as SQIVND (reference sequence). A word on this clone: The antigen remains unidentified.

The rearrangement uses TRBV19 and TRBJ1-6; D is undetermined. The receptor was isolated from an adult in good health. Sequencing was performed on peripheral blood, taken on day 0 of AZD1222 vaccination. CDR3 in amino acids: CASSILGSSSYNSPLHF. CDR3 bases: TGTGCCAGTAGTATACTTGGTAGCAGCTCCTATAATTCACCCCTCCACTTT.